The clone carrying this T cell receptor (beta chain) came up once. This may be a read error: a much more frequent sequence differs by one nucleotide. Because the CDR3 is missing its conserved closing phenylalanine or tryptophan, this is likely a read error. The germline gives CDR1 MNHEY, CDR2 SVGEGT. V lost 5 bases, J lost 7 bases, and 15 bases lay in between. The CDR3 loop spans 15 amino acids. The data stem from a study of regulatory T cells in long-lasting Graves disease. Arm-PCR of CDR3 regions and iRepertoire HTBI primers were used to build TCR beta libraries. TCRdb re-called the multiplex PCR reads with MiXCR, one entry per CDR3 protein. Altogether under 500,000 distinct CDR3 sequences are present, less than 25% being singletons, with the ten largest covering about 8.3%. Time point of the sample: persistent/refractory GD, antithyroid drugs over 5 years with positive TRAb. Extracted RNA from PBMCs served as the source of the TCR library.

This receptor was taken from a female donor with Graves disease. The chain couples TRBV6-2 or TRBV6-3 to TRBJ1-6, with no clear D. This specimen consisted of peripheral blood mononuclear cells (PBMCs), obtained when the disease was refractory, from a patient treated with antithyroid drugs. CDR3 sequence reads: CASSEVLQANSPLHS. In DNA form, the CDR3 reads TGTGCCAGCAGTGAAGTGTTGCAGGCCAATTCACCCCTCCACTCT.